The clone carrying this TCR beta chain was observed at least ten times. Its target is not known. Quantitative 5'-RACE with molecular barcodes generated TCR beta libraries. MiXCR was run by TCRdb on the 5' RACE reads, yielding one entry per CDR3 protein. The data hold 240,000 or so distinct CDR3 sequences, with over 8.5% observed a single time. This sample is part of a study of CD8 T cells in ankylosing spondylitis. General study points: A TCR beta motif of eight highly homologous variants appeared characteristic of ankylosing spondylitis blood.

J gave up 3 bases and V 0 bases, and 6 bases lay outside the gene matches. The CDR3 length is 15 residues. Looked up from germline, CDR1 is DFQATT and CDR2 is SNEGSKA (reference sequence). The chain employs TRBV20-1 and TRBJ1-2, with 8 bases aligning to TRBD1. The origin of this receptor is a male donor with ankylosing spondylitis or in good health (not recorded which). The specimen sequenced was blood, either unsorted or a sorted T cell fraction (not recorded which). CDR3 protein: CSARDQTGEDYGYTF. The CDR3 DNA is TGCAGTGCTAGAGACCAGACAGGGGAGGACTATGGCTACACCTTC.